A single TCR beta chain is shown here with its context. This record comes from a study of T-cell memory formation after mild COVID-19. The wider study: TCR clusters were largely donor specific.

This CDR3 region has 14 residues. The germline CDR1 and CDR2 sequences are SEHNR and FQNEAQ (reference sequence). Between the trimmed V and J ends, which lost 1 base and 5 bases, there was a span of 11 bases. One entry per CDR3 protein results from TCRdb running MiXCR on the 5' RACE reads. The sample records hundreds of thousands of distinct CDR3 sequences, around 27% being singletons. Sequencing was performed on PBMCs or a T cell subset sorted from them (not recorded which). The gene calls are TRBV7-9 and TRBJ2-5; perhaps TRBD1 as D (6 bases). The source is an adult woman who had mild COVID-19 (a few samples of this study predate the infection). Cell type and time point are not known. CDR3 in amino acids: CASSLVGAVETQYF. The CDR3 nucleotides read TGTGCCAGCAGCTTAGTGGGGGCCGTGGAGACCCAGTACTTC.